Described below is a single T cell receptor beta chain sequence and its context. The protocol was immunoSEQ multiplex PCR, while the TCRdb copy is restricted to in-frame clones and leaves out a portion. Among millions of clones listed, 85% to 95% were seen once. The data originate from a study of shared clonotypes between healthy human individuals. The CDR3 totals 18 residues. The V segment lost 3 bases and the J segment 0 bases; nucleotides outside the gene matches: 3. Germline loops: CDR1 MNHNS, CDR2 SASEGT. The TCR comes from a man between 18 and 29 years old in good health. The specimen sequenced was naive CD4+ T cells sorted from blood. The subset was: CD45RA+ positively selected. The chain combines TRBV6-1 with TRBJ2-6, with TRBD2 matching over 12 bases. CDR3 nucleotides: TGTGCCAGCAGTGAGGGACTAGCGGGCCTCTCTGGGGCCAACGTCCTGACTTTC. Translating gives CASSEGLAGLSGANVLTF.